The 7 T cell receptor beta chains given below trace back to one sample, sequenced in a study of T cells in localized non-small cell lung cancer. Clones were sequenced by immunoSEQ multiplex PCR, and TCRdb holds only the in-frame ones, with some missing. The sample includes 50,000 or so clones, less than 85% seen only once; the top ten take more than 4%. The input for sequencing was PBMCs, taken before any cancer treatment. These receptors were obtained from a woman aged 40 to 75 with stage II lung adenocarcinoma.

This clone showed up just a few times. CDR3 residues: CASSDRGTGFNTIYF. The CDR3 bases are TGTGCCAGCAGTGATAGAGGGACAGGGTTCAACACCATATATTTT. This chain joins TRBV6-1 and TRBJ1-3; TRBD1 agrees at 9 bases. Losses at the gene ends were 3 bases for V and 7 bases for J; bases not matched to a gene: 7. This CDR3 has 15 amino acids. The germline gives CDR1 MNHNS, CDR2 SASEGT.

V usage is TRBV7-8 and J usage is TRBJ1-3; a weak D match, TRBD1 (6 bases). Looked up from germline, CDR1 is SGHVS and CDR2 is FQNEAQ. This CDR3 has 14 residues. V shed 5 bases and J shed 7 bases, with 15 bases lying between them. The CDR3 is CASSREGGLNTIYF. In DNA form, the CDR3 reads TGTGCCAGCAGCAGAGAGGGGGGTCTTAACACCATATATTTT.

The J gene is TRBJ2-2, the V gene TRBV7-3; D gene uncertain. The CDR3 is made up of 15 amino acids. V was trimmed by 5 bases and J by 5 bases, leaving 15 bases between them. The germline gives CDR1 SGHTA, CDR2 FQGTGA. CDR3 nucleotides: TGTGCCAGCAGCGCTCTCCCGCTGGGGACCGGGGAGCTGTTTTTT. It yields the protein CASSALPLGTGELFF. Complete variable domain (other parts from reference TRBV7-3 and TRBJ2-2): GAGVSQTPSNKVTEKGKYVELRCDPISGHTALYWYRQSLGQGPEFLIYFQGTGAADDSGLPNDRFFAVRPEGSVSTLKIQRTERGDSAVYLCASSALPLGTGELFFGEGSRLTVL.

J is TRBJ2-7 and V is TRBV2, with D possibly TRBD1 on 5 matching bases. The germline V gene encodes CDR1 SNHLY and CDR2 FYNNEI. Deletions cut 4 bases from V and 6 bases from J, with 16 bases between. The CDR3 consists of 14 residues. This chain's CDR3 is CASSGGRVETEQYF. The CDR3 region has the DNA TGTGCCAGCAGTGGGGGCAGGGTAGAAACCGAGCAGTACTTC.

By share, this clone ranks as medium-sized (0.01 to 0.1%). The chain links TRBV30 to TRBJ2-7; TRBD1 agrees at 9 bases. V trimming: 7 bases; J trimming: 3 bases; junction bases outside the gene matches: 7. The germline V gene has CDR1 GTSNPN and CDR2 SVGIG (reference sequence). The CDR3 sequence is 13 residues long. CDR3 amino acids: CASTGGAIYEQYF. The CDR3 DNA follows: TGTGCCTCTACAGGGGGCGCGATCTACGAGCAGTACTTC.

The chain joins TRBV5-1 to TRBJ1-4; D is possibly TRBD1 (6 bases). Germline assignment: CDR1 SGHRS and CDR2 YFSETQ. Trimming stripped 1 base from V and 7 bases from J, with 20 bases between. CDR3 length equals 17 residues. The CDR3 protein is CASSLWPQQDSSEKLFF. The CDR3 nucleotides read TGCGCCAGCAGCTTGTGGCCGCAACAGGACAGTAGTGAAAAACTGTTTTTT.

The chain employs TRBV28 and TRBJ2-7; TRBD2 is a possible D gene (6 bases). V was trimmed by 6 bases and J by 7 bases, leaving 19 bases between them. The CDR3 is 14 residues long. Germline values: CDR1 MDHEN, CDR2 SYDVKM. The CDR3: CASSSSSGEWEQYF. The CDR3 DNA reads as TGTGCCAGCAGCAGTTCGTCGGGAGAATGGGAGCAGTACTTC.